Each of the 29 T cell receptor beta chains below was sequenced from the same sample in a study of shared T cell receptors in the human thymus. Generated by immunoSEQ multiplex PCR, the TCRdb table keeps only in-frame clones and is missing some. The sample holds almost 550,000 clones, approximately 80% seen once. These data were likewise used in another study, on human thymus T cells.

The sample taken for sequencing was thymocytes. Receptor source: a boy under two years old with a congenital heart defect.

The rearrangement joins TRBV29-1 to TRBJ1-2; 11 bases fit TRBD1. V lost 0 bases and J lost 6; bases outside the gene matches: 6. Germline CDR1 SQVTM, CDR2 ANQGSEA. The CDR3 loop spans 15 amino acids. This CDR3 reads CSVEDTDRGRNGYTF. As DNA, the CDR3 is TGCAGCGTTGAAGATACGGACAGGGGGCGAAATGGCTACACCTTC.

This rearrangement joins TRBV4-1 to TRBJ2-3; 10 bases fit TRBD2. Trimming cost V 2 bases and J 1 base; bases outside gene matches: 9. Per germline, CDR1 MGHRA and CDR2 YSYEKL. This CDR3 has 18 residues. CDR3 residues: CASSQRPTGTSGTDTQYF. CDR3 in DNA: TGCGCCAGCAGCCAACGCCCAACCGGGACTAGCGGCACAGATACGCAGTATTTT.

This clone was counted a single time. The V call is TRBV6-6, the J call TRBJ1-5, with 12 bases fitting TRBD1. This CDR3 is built from 16 residues. Germline V CDR1 and CDR2: MNHNY, SVGAGI (reference sequence). V shed 8 bases and J 5 bases; nucleotides not matched to a gene: 10. The CDR3 protein is CASAPPGQGAYQPQHF. DNA of the CDR3: TGTGCCAGCGCTCCCCCGGGACAGGGGGCCTATCAGCCCCAGCATTTT.

This clone turned up a few times. The gene calls are TRBV5-1 and TRBJ1-3, with a tentative D call TRBD1 (6 bases). V was trimmed by 5 bases and J by 0 bases, leaving 12 bases between them. Germline values: CDR1 SGHRS, CDR2 YFSETQ. The CDR3 spans 15 residues. The CDR3 DNA reads TGCGCCAGCAGTACAGGGTTAGACTCTGGAAACACCATATATTTT. Protein sequence: CASSTGLDSGNTIYF.

The chain couples TRBV21-1 to TRBJ2-5; the table names TRBD2, a call not compared with the DNA. TRBV21-1 constitutes a pseudogene. The CDR3 is 18 amino acids. The CDR3 sequence is CASSKGRVGLASQETQYF. The CDR3, as DNA: TGTGCCAGCAGCAAAGGGCGAGTGGGACTAGCGTCCCAAGAGACCCAGTACTTC.

The chain combines TRBV6-5 with TRBJ2-7, with D perhaps matching TRBD2 (5 bases). There are 15 residues in the CDR3. V was shortened by 2 bases and J by 5 bases, with 16 bases between the two germline ends. Germline V lookup: CDR1 MNHEY, CDR2 SVGAGI. The CDR3 region has the DNA TGTGCCAGCAGTTACAAAGCGGACCATAAGCACGAGCAGTACTTC. Translation gives CASSYKADHKHEQYF.

This clone has only a few counts. The sample has other DNA sequences that encode this CDR3 too. V usage is TRBV6-1 and J usage is TRBJ2-3; D might be TRBD1 (5 bases). The ends were cut back, 3 bases at V and 1 base at J, with 8 bases in the middle. This CDR3 has 14 residues. CDR1 is MNHNS and CDR2 is SASEGT in the germline V gene. CDR3 in amino acids: CASSEGQGTDTQYF. As DNA, the CDR3 is TGTGCCAGCAGTGAGGGGCAGGGCACAGATACGCAGTATTTT.

The gene calls are TRBV4-1 and TRBJ1-1, with D hard to call. The CDR3 has 17 amino acids. In germline, CDR1 is MGHRA, CDR2 YSYEKL. V was cut by 0 bases and J by 1 base, with 15 bases left in between. The CDR3 here is CASSQDDVGLGNTEAFF. DNA for the CDR3: TGCGCCAGCAGCCAAGATGACGTCGGGTTAGGGAACACTGAAGCTTTCTTT.

This rearrangement joins TRBV19 to TRBJ2-3, with 12 bases fitting TRBD2. Germline CDR1 is LNHDA and CDR2 is SQIVND (reference sequence). The CDR3 has 17 amino acids. Trimming at V came to 4 bases and at J to 5 bases, leaving 10 bases not matched to a gene. CDR3 residues: CASSREEGLAGLDTQYF. DNA of the CDR3: TGTGCCAGTAGTAGGGAGGAGGGACTAGCGGGTCTAGATACGCAGTATTTT.

The chain uses TRBV4-2 and TRBJ2-1; 7 bases map to TRBD2. From germline, CDR1 is LGHNA and CDR2 YNFKEQ. CDR3 length: 16 amino acids. Germline trimming cut 4 bases from V and 7 bases from J; bases unmatched to any gene: 13. The CDR3 coding sequence is TGTGCCAGCAGCCCCCAGGGAAGCGGGATAGTAAATGAGCAGTTCTTC. It is translated as CASSPQGSGIVNEQFF.

This rearrangement joins TRBV12-2 to TRBJ2-5; the table names TRBD2, a call not compared with the DNA. TRBV12-2 is an annotated pseudogene. The CDR3 contains 17 residues. The CDR3 DNA reads TGTGCAAGTCGCTTATCCGACCCCGGGACTAGCCAAGAGACCCAGTACTTC. This codes for CASRLSDPGTSQETQYF.

This rearrangement joins TRBV9 to TRBJ1-1; unclear D gene. V was trimmed by 2 bases and J by 1 base, leaving 9 bases between them. Germline lookup yields CDR1 SGDLS and CDR2 YYNGEE. This CDR3 has 14 residues. The CDR3 sequence is CASSVAGRNTEAFF. DNA for the CDR3: TGTGCCAGCAGCGTGGCGGGCAGGAACACTGAAGCTTTCTTT.

The chain has TRBV28 and TRBJ2-3; 7 bases align to TRBD2. Germline CDR1 MDHEN, CDR2 SYDVKM. V lost 5 bases, J lost 4 bases, and 6 bases stayed unmatched. The CDR3 spans 14 residues. The CDR3 here is CASSGGGKSDTQYF. In DNA form, the CDR3 reads TGTGCCAGCAGTGGGGGGGGAAAGTCAGATACGCAGTATTTT.

This clone turned up a few times. V and J are TRBV5-6 and TRBJ2-7; a weak D match, TRBD2 (6 bases). Germline CDR1 and CDR2: SGHDT and YYEEEE. The CDR3 covers 12 residues. The germline V and J ends were trimmed by 0 bases and 9 bases, with 10 bases remaining between them. The CDR3 protein is CASSLAGGGQYF. CDR3 sequence (DNA): TGTGCCAGCAGCTTGGCCGGGGGTGGGCAGTACTTC.

The chain employs TRBV29-1 and TRBJ2-3; 14 nucleotides line up with TRBD2. The CDR3 sequence is 21 residues long. V dropped 7 bases and J dropped 3; count of bases not matched to a gene: 24. Germline V CDR1 and CDR2: SQVTM, ANQGSEA. CDR3 in amino acids: CSAQGGGRTWTSGRPTDTQYF. In DNA, the CDR3 is TGCAGCGCACAGGGGGGGGGACGGACGTGGACTAGCGGGAGGCCGACAGATACGCAGTATTTT.

The genes are TRBV4-3 and TRBJ2-1, with a possible D match to TRBD2 (5 bases). V dropped 4 bases and J dropped 0 bases, with 19 bases sitting between them. Germline loops: CDR1 LGHNA, CDR2 YSLEER. The CDR3 runs 18 residues. The chain's CDR3 is CASSPWAAAKSSYNEQFF. In DNA form, the CDR3 reads TGCGCCAGCAGCCCCTGGGCAGCGGCAAAAAGCTCCTACAATGAGCAGTTCTTC.

In this sample, this clone turned up once. This chain uses TRBV18 with TRBJ2-3; no firm D call. The V end lost 3 bases, the J end lost 3 bases, and 13 bases lay between the germline ends. The CDR3 is 15 amino acids. Germline-derived CDR1 and CDR2 are KGHSH and LQKENI. The CDR3 sequence is CASSPPTGSTDTQYF. CDR3 bases: TGTGCCAGCTCACCTCCAACCGGGTCGACAGATACGCAGTATTTT.

The chain recombines TRBV2 with TRBJ2-7, with D possibly being TRBD2 (5 bases). Per germline, CDR1 SNHLY and CDR2 FYNNEI. CDR3 length: 11 amino acids. V gave up 9 bases and J gave up 7 bases, with 13 bases separating them. CDR3 nucleotides: TGTGCCAGGAGGGCCTTTCGGGAGCAGTACTTC. Translated, it gives CARRAFREQYF.

This clone was counted a few times. The chain combines TRBV7-2 with TRBJ2-1, with D unresolved. The CDR3 extends over 15 amino acids. V was cut by 0 bases and J by 7 bases, with 13 bases left in between. Germline CDR1 and CDR2: SGHTA and FQGNSA. The CDR3: CASSLARPPRNEQFF. CDR3 DNA: TGTGCCAGCAGCTTAGCCCGACCCCCCAGGAATGAGCAGTTCTTC.

The chain employs TRBV4-3 and TRBJ2-7, with 10 bases matching TRBD2. Trimming cost V 1 base and J 6 bases; bases outside gene matches: 6. Germline V CDR1 and CDR2: LGHNA, YSLEER. The length of the CDR3 is 15 residues. The CDR3 sequence is CASSQVQREGPEQYF. In nucleotides, the CDR3 is TGCGCCAGCAGCCAAGTCCAGCGGGAGGGGCCCGAGCAGTACTTC.

The chain couples TRBV5-5 to TRBJ1-4; D may be TRBD1 (5 bases). The V end lost 3 bases, the J end lost 9 bases, and 24 bases lay between the germline ends. CDR3 length: 17 amino acids. Germline CDR1 SGHKS, CDR2 YYEKEE (reference sequence). CDR3 sequence: CASSSQKGPEVRKKLFF. The CDR3 nucleotides read TGTGCCAGCAGCTCTCAGAAGGGGCCAGAGGTTCGCAAAAAACTGTTTTTT.

The V call is TRBV7-2, the J call TRBJ2-7; D is perhaps TRBD2 (6 bases). Trimming left V 8 bases short and J 4 bases short, with 15 bases between. The CDR3 is made up of 13 amino acids. The germline V gene has CDR1 SGHTA and CDR2 FQGNSA. The chain's CDR3 is CASWDPGEYEQYF. The CDR3 DNA follows: TGTGCCAGCTGGGACCCGGGGGAGTACGAGCAGTACTTC.

The chain carries TRBV19 and TRBJ1-1; perhaps TRBD1 as D (6 bases). Germline lookup yields CDR1 LNHDA and CDR2 SQIVND (reference sequence). The CDR3 runs 13 residues. Trimming pared 7 bases from V and 5 bases from J, leaving 14 bases between. The CDR3: CASMGRGNTEAFF. For the CDR3, the DNA is TGTGCCAGTATGGGCAGGGGAAATACTGAAGCTTTCTTT.

V and J are TRBV7-9 and TRBJ2-1, with 8 bases identical to TRBD2. With 5 bases clipped from V and 7 bases from J, the junction kept 7 bases outside the gene matches. The germline gives CDR1 SEHNR, CDR2 FQNEAQ (reference sequence). The CDR3 consists of 14 residues. CDR3 in DNA: TGTGCCAGCAGCCCCAGCGGGGGAGGGAATGAGCAGTTCTTC. As protein: CASSPSGGGNEQFF.

The V and J genes are TRBV27 and TRBJ2-7, with 7 bases that match TRBD1. The germline V gene encodes CDR1 MNHEY and CDR2 SMNVEV (reference sequence). This CDR3 spans 13 amino acids. With 2 bases clipped from V and 5 bases from J, the junction kept 3 bases outside the gene matches. In nucleotides, the CDR3 is TGTGCCAGCAGTTTAAGCCAGGGGGACGAGCAGTACTTC. This sequence encodes CASSLSQGDEQYF.

The chain is built from TRBV5-6 and TRBJ2-1; possible D gene TRBD2, 6 bases. The CDR3 has 14 residues. Looked up from germline, CDR1 is SGHDT and CDR2 is YYEEEE. V was pared by 1 base and J by 10 bases, with 15 bases between. CDR3 loop: CASSLQTRACEQFF. DNA of the CDR3: TGTGCCAGCAGCTTGCAGACTAGAGCTTGCGAGCAGTTCTTC.

In DNA form, the CDR3 reads TGCAGCGTTGTTGGCTTGAGGACAGGGGCCCCATTAGGCTATGGCTACACCTTC. This encodes CSVVGLRTGAPLGYGYTF. The chain is built from TRBV29-1 and TRBJ1-2; 9 bases are a match to TRBD1. CDR1 and CDR2 (germline): SQVTM, ANQGSEA. The CDR3 is 18 amino acids. Trimming at V came to 4 bases and at J to 4 bases, leaving 19 bases not matched to a gene.

The CDR3 nucleotides are TGCGCCAGCAGCCGGGGACTAGCGGGAGGTGGCTCCTACAATGAGCAGTTCTTC. It translates to CASSRGLAGGGSYNEQFF. The chain uses TRBV4-3 and TRBJ2-1; TRBD2 agrees at 15 bases. The CDR3 covers 18 residues. After removal of 4 bases from V and 0 bases from J, the junction contained 4 bases not matched to a gene. Germline CDR1 is LGHNA and CDR2 is YSLEER.

The chain recombines TRBV14 with TRBJ2-7; D not resolved. The CDR3 runs to 13 residues. Germline CDR1 is SGHDN and CDR2 is FVKESK. The V gene lost 0 bases and the J gene lost 2 bases, with 5 bases spanning the gap. This chain's CDR3 is CASSQDEAYEQYF. The CDR3 DNA is TGTGCCAGCAGCCAAGACGAGGCCTACGAGCAGTACTTC.